Presented here are 28 T cell receptor beta chains from one specimen sequenced in a study of T cells in Graves' hyperthyroidism and ophthalmopathy. What was amplified from RNA transcripts were TCR beta CDR3 regions. A first-round RT-PCR of the TCR CDR3 used the HTBI primer set. A single record per CDR3 protein comes from TCRdb applying MiXCR to the multiplex PCR reads. Here the sample spans over 550,000 distinct CDR3 sequences, approximately 15% being singletons. The sample taken for sequencing was blood. The receptors stem from a woman younger than 35 with Graves' hyperthyroidism.

This clonotype appeared many times. The chain has TRBV3-1 and TRBJ1-1; D is uncertain. Germline loops: CDR1 LGHDT, CDR2 YNNKEL (reference sequence). V gave up 1 base and J gave up 4 bases, with 13 bases separating them. The CDR3 covers 15 residues. The CDR3 nucleotides are TGTGCCAGCAGCCAAGGTGGGCAGGTCTTCACTGAAGCTTTCTTT. It encodes CASSQGGQVFTEAFF. The full variable domain, rest sourced from reference TRBV3-1 and TRBJ1-1, is DTAVSQTPKYLVTQMGNDKSIKCEQNLGHDTMYWYKQDSKKFLKIMFSYNNKELIINETVPNRFSPKSPDKAHLNLHINSLELGDSAVYFCASSQGGQVFTEAFFGQGTRLTVV.

The chain carries TRBV6-5 and TRBJ1-6; D possibly corresponds to TRBD1 (5 bases). Germline V gene lookup returns CDR1 MNHEY and CDR2 SVGAGI. Trimming shortened V by 0 bases and J by 7 bases, and 10 bases separated the two germline ends. The CDR3 has 15 residues. The DNA of the CDR3 is TGTGCCAGCAGTTACTCCGGGACCCCAAATTCACCCCTCCACTTT. Translating gives CASSYSGTPNSPLHF.

This clonotype appeared many times. This chain links TRBV20-1 with TRBJ2-7; D gene uncertain. Germline assignment: CDR1 DFQATT and CDR2 SNEGSKA (reference sequence). The length of the CDR3 is 13 residues. Trimming stripped 6 bases from V and 0 bases from J, with 12 bases between. In DNA, the CDR3 is TGCAGTGCCGCGGCTACGTCCTCCTACGAGCAGTACTTC. This sequence encodes CSAAATSSYEQYF.

The rearrangement links TRBV6-1 to TRBJ1-5; D perhaps matches TRBD1 (5 bases). Looked up from germline, CDR1 is MNHNS and CDR2 is SASEGT. V shed 3 bases and J shed 0 bases, with 12 bases lying between them. The CDR3 is made up of 16 amino acids. CDR3 in amino acids: CASSEATAYSNQPQHF. CDR3 coding DNA: TGTGCCAGCAGTGAGGCGACAGCTTATAGCAATCAGCCCCAGCATTTT.

This clonotype has a count of ten or more. This chain connects TRBV28 to TRBJ2-1; D is possibly TRBD2 (5 bases). V lost 5 bases and J 0 bases, leaving 14 bases between the germline ends. Germline V gene lookup returns CDR1 MDHEN and CDR2 SYDVKM. The CDR3 sequence is 16 residues long. In DNA form, the CDR3 reads TGTGCCAGCAGTCCCCTCTTAGCGTACTCCTACAATGAGCAGTTCTTC. Translating it yields CASSPLLAYSYNEQFF. Filled out from reference TRBV28 and TRBJ2-1, the complete variable domain reads DVKVTQSSRYLVKRTGEKVFLECVQDMDHENMFWYRQDPGLGLRLIYFSYDVKMKEKGDIPEGYSVSREKKERFSLILESASTNQTSMYLCASSPLLAYSYNEQFFGPGTRLTVL.

The rearrangement uses TRBV12-3 or TRBV12-4 and TRBJ1-1, with TRBD1 as a possible D gene (5 bases). This CDR3 is built from 17 residues. V gave up 2 bases and J gave up 0 bases, with 16 bases separating them. The DNA for the CDR3 is TGTGCCAGCAGTTTATTGGTGTTTGGGGGGATGAACACTGAAGCTTTCTTT. Encoded protein: CASSLLVFGGMNTEAFF.

This rearrangement joins TRBV4-3 to TRBJ2-3, with TRBD1 identical over 7 bases. Germline V gene data show CDR1 as LGHNA and CDR2 as YSLEER. There are 14 residues in the CDR3. After removal of 7 bases from V and 3 bases from J, the junction contained 7 bases not matched to a gene. CDR3 nucleotide sequence: TGCGCCAGCAAAAGTCAACAGGGGACAGATACGCAGTATTTT. Protein product: CASKSQQGTDTQYF.

This clonotype was seen at least ten times. The chain combines TRBV19 with TRBJ1-1; D not certain. Trimming shortened V by 1 base and J by 4 bases, and 10 bases separated the two germline ends. Germline V gene sequence: CDR1 LNHDA, CDR2 SQIVND (reference sequence). The CDR3 covers 14 residues. CDR3 sequence reads: CASSIGRRSTEAFF. CDR3 nucleotide sequence: TGTGCCAGTAGTATAGGACGGAGGAGCACTGAAGCTTTCTTT.

This clonotype showed up just a few times. The gene calls are TRBV19 and TRBJ2-2; possible D gene TRBD1, 5 bases. CDR3 length: 15 residues. V lost 2 bases and J 2 bases, leaving 9 bases between the germline ends. Germline CDR1 reads LNHDA; CDR2 reads SQIVND (reference sequence). This CDR3 reads CASSIQQGNTGELFF. The CDR3 nucleotides read TGTGCCAGTAGTATACAGCAGGGTAACACCGGGGAGCTGTTTTTT.

This clonotype was seen more than once but under ten times. V and J are TRBV15 and TRBJ1-5; no clear D. The CDR3 runs to 17 residues. The V gene lost 3 bases and the J gene lost 0 bases, with 15 bases spanning the gap. Germline CDR1 reads LNHNV; CDR2 reads YYDKDF (reference sequence). The CDR3, as DNA: TGTGCCACCAGCAGCGGGTTCCTCCTTCTTAGCAATCAGCCCCAGCATTTT. The encoded protein is CATSSGFLLLSNQPQHF.

This clonotype turned up a few times. The V call is TRBV12-3 or TRBV12-4, the J call TRBJ1-4, with D possibly being TRBD1 (5 bases). Trimming pared 4 bases from V and 7 bases from J, leaving 13 bases between. The CDR3 totals 14 residues. The CDR3 sequence is CASSSPRGVEKLFF. CDR3 bases: TGTGCCAGCAGTTCCCCCCGAGGGGTTGAAAAACTGTTTTTT.

This clonotype was counted at least ten times. CDR3 in amino acids: CASSLQNEQFF. Written as DNA, the CDR3 is TGTGCCAGCAGTCTCCAAAATGAGCAGTTCTTC. The V call is TRBV12-3 or TRBV12-4, the J call TRBJ2-1, with D uncertain. Trimming cost V 5 bases and J 7 bases, with 6 bases left between them. CDR3 length: 11 residues.

With respect to this clonotype: A much larger clone differs by one base, so this may be a read error. The rearrangement links TRBV7-9 to TRBJ1-2; D ambiguous. Between the trimmed V and J ends, which lost 5 bases and 12 bases, there was a span of 13 bases. The germline V gene encodes CDR1 SEHNR and CDR2 FQNEAQ (reference sequence). This CDR3 is built from 11 residues. The DNA for the CDR3 is TGTGCCAGCAGCCAAGAGGGAGGCCACACCTTC. This sequence encodes CASSQEGGHTF.

This clonotype occurred once. The chain is built from TRBV12-3 or TRBV12-4 and TRBJ2-4; unclear D gene. Trimming stripped 6 bases from V and 7 bases from J, with 10 bases between. The CDR3 loop spans 12 amino acids. This chain's CDR3 is CASSNRVNIQYF. The DNA of the CDR3 is TGTGCCAGCAGCAACAGAGTGAACATTCAGTACTTC.

The rearrangement joins TRBV15 to TRBJ2-7, with D possibly being TRBD2 (6 bases). CDR3 length equals 13 residues. V was shortened by 4 bases and J by 4 bases, with 11 bases between the two germline ends. Per germline, CDR1 LNHNV and CDR2 YYDKDF (reference sequence). The CDR3 DNA reads TGTGCCACCAGCAAGGGGCGGGAATACGAGCAGTACTTC. Protein product: CATSKGREYEQYF.

CDR3 sequence reads: CANSETVTTEAFF. CDR3 sequence (DNA): TGTGCCAACAGCGAGACAGTTACTACTGAAGCTTTCTTT. The J gene is TRBJ1-1, the V gene TRBV6-4; D is possibly TRBD1 (5 bases). Germline loops: CDR1 MRHNA, CDR2 SNTAGT. The CDR3 spans 13 residues. Trimming removed 10 bases from V and 5 bases from J, with 17 bases in between.

This clonotype has at least ten counts. This rearrangement joins TRBV13 to TRBJ2-4, with D perhaps matching TRBD2 (5 bases). The V gene lost 4 bases and the J gene lost 7 bases, with 20 bases spanning the gap. This CDR3 has 16 residues. Germline CDR1 PRHDT, CDR2 FYEKMQ (reference sequence). This CDR3 is CASSSFRGLAENIQYF. Here the CDR3 DNA reads TGTGCCAGCAGCTCCTTCCGTGGACTGGCTGAGAACATTCAGTACTTC.

This clonotype was detected only a few times. V gene TRBV29-1 combines with J gene TRBJ2-1; a possible D gene is TRBD2 (5 bases). CDR1 is SQVTM, CDR2 ANQGSEA, per germline. This CDR3 is 10 amino acids long. The V end was cut by 4 bases, the J end by 9 bases, with 7 bases between. The CDR3 reads CSVGTFEQFF. In DNA form, the CDR3 reads TGCAGCGTTGGGACTTTTGAGCAGTTCTTC.

The chain links TRBV20-1 to TRBJ2-3; 8 bases fit TRBD2. After removal of 2 bases from V and 5 bases from J, the junction contained 6 bases not matched to a gene. This CDR3 region has 14 residues. Germline V lookup: CDR1 DFQATT, CDR2 SNEGSKA (reference sequence). The CDR3 coding sequence is TGCAGTGCTAGAACGGGAGGGCCCTTAGATACGCAGTATTTT. Protein: CSARTGGPLDTQYF.

Concerning this clonotype itself: This could be a read error, since a much larger clone is one nucleotide away. The genes are TRBV2 and TRBJ2-2; 9 nucleotides line up with TRBD2. With V trimmed by 3 bases and J by 3 bases, 8 bases remained unmatched. The CDR3 consists of 17 residues. In germline, CDR1 is SNHLY, CDR2 FYNNEI. CDR3 loop: CASSESGLAWDTGELFF. The CDR3 DNA reads TGTGCCAGCAGTGAGAGCGGACTAGCGTGGGACACCGGGGAGCTGTTTTTT.

This clonotype occurred a few times. The rearrangement links TRBV6-2 or TRBV6-3 to TRBJ1-5; D ambiguous. V lost 8 bases and J 6 bases, leaving 11 bases between the germline ends. Germline V gene data show CDR1 as MNHEY and CDR2 as SVGEGT. The CDR3 has 12 amino acids. In nucleotides, the CDR3 is TGTGCCAGCGGAGAGGGAATTCAGCCCCAGCATTTT. As protein: CASGEGIQPQHF.

This clonotype was observed many times. The V and J genes are TRBV28 and TRBJ1-1; D is undetermined. This CDR3 region has 12 residues. In germline, CDR1 is MDHEN, CDR2 SYDVKM. V lost 8 bases to trimming and J lost 0 bases, with 7 bases between them. The CDR3 coding sequence is TGTGCCAGCGAGTCGGTGAACACTGAAGCTTTCTTT. This codes for CASESVNTEAFF.

This clonotype was seen a few times. The chain carries TRBV19 and TRBJ2-5, with a possible D match to TRBD1 (5 bases). V lost 6 bases, J lost 5 bases, and 16 bases lay in between. Germline loops: CDR1 LNHDA, CDR2 SQIVND (reference sequence). The CDR3 is made up of 14 amino acids. The CDR3 loop is CASSQFQGLETQYF. In nucleotides, the CDR3 is TGTGCCAGTAGCCAGTTCCAGGGCCTGGAGACCCAGTACTTC.

This clonotype was counted between two and nine times. The chain joins TRBV19 to TRBJ2-2; D unresolved. Trimming took off 3 bases at V and 1 base at J, with 12 bases between the two ends. Germline lookup yields CDR1 LNHDA and CDR2 SQIVND (reference sequence). The CDR3 contains 16 residues. The CDR3 DNA reads TGTGCCAGTAGTATCGATAGCCGGAAGAACACCGGGGAGCTGTTTTTT. Translation: CASSIDSRKNTGELFF.

This clonotype was recorded at least ten times. The chain couples TRBV14 to TRBJ2-5; possibly TRBD1 or TRBD2 for D (5 bases each). Trimming took off 1 base at V and 2 bases at J, with 11 bases between the two ends. CDR1 and CDR2 (germline): SGHDN, FVKESK. The CDR3 loop spans 15 amino acids. The DNA of the CDR3 is TGTGCCAGCAGCCAAGTGGGGGTCAGGCAAGAGACCCAGTACTTC. As protein: CASSQVGVRQETQYF.

This clonotype was picked up many times. The chain is built from TRBV2 and TRBJ1-1; D call uncertain. Trimming shortened V by 7 bases and J by 1 base, and 7 bases separated the two germline ends. The CDR3 is made up of 12 amino acids. Germline CDR1 reads SNHLY; CDR2 reads FYNNEI. CDR3 in DNA: TGTGCCAGCAAGAACACGAACACTGAAGCTTTCTTT. Translation: CASKNTNTEAFF.

This clonotype has a handful of counts. V usage is TRBV18 and J usage is TRBJ2-1, with 9 bases matching TRBD1. This CDR3 region has 18 residues. CDR1 is KGHSH and CDR2 is LQKENI in the germline V gene. J gave up 0 bases and V 2 bases, and 8 bases lay outside the gene matches. CDR3 bases: TGTGCCAGCTCACCAGGGGGGGACAGGGCATTCTCCTACAATGAGCAGTTCTTC. Translating it yields CASSPGGDRAFSYNEQFF.

The chain uses TRBV19 and TRBJ2-5; D gene ambiguous. CDR3 length: 13 amino acids. Germline V gives CDR1 LNHDA, CDR2 SQIVND (reference sequence). V lost 4 bases, J lost 5 bases, and 11 bases lay in between. CDR3 in amino acids: CASSTLFRETQYF. The CDR3 DNA follows: TGTGCCAGTAGTACCCTCTTCAGGGAGACCCAGTACTTC.